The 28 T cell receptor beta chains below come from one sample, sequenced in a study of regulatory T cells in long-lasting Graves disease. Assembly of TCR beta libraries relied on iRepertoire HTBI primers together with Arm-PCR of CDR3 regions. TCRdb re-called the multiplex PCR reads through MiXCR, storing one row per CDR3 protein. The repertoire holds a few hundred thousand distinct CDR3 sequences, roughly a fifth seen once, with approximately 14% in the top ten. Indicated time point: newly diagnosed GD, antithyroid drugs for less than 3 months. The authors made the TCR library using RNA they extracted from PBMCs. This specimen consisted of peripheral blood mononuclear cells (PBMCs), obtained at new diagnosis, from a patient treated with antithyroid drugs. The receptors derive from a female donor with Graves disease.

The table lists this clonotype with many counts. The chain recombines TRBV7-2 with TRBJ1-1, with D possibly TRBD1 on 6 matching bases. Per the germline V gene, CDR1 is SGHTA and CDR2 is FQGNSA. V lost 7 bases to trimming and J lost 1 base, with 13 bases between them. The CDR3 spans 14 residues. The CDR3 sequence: CASKTGTSNTEAFF. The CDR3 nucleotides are TGTGCCAGCAAAACCGGGACATCGAACACTGAAGCTTTCTTT.

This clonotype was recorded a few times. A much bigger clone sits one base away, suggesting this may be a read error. In DNA form, the CDR3 reads TGTGCCACCAGTGAGGAGACAGGGGGGAACACCGGGGAGCTGTTGTTT. It yields the protein CATSEETGGNTGELLF. This chain connects TRBV24-1 to TRBJ2-2; 9 bases agree with TRBD1. This CDR3 contains 16 residues. Germline CDR1 is KGHDR and CDR2 is SFDVKD.

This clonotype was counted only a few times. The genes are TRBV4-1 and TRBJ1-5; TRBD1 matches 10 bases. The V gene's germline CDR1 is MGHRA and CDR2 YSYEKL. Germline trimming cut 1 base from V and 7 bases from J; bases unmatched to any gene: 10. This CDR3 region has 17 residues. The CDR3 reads CASSQVPTTGGRQPQHF. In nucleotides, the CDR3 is TGCGCCAGCAGCCAAGTCCCGACGACAGGGGGCCGCCAGCCCCAGCATTTT.

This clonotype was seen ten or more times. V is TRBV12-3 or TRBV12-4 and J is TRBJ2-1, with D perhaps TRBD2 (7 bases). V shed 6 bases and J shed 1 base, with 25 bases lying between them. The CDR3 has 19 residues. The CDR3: CASSRGGADGLSSYNEQFF. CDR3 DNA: TGTGCCAGCAGCCGAGGGGGGGCGGATGGGTTGAGTTCCTACAATGAGCAGTTCTTC.

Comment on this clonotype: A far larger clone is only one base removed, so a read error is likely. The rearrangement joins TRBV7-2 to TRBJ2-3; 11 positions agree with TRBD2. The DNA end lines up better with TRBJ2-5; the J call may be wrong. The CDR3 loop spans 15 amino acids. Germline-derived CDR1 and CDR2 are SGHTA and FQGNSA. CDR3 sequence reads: CASSFSSGRAQPQYF. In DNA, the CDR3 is TGTGCCAGCAGCTTCAGTAGCGGGAGGGCCCAGCCCCAGTACTTC.

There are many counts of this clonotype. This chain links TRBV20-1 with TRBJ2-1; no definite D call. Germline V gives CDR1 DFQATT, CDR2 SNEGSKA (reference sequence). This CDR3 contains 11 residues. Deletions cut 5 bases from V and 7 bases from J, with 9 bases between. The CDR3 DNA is TGCAGTGCTGTCTATGGTAATGAGCAGTTCTTC. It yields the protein CSAVYGNEQFF.

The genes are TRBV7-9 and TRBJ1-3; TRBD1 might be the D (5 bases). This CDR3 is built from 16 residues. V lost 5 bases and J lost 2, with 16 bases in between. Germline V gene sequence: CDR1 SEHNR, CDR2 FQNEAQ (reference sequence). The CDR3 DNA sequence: TGTGCCAGCAGCCCGCCGGGACCGTCGGCTGGAAACACCATATATTTT. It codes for CASSPPGPSAGNTIYF.

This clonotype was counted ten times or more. CDR3 sequence (DNA): TGCAGTGCTAGATTTGGGACTAGCGGGAGTCCCCAGTACTTC. It is translated as CSARFGTSGSPQYF. The chain carries TRBV20-1 and TRBJ2-5; TRBD2 agrees at 14 bases. The V gene's germline CDR1 is DFQATT and CDR2 SNEGSKA (reference sequence). The CDR3 covers 14 residues. With V trimmed by 2 bases and J by 9 bases, 5 bases remained unmatched.

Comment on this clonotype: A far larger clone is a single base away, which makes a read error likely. DNA of the CDR3: TGTGCCAGCAGCCTATGGTTCAGCGTCCAAGAGACCCAGTACTTC. Translated: CASSLWFSVQETQYF. The rearrangement links TRBV7-8 to TRBJ2-5; unclear D gene. The CDR3 length is 15 residues. CDR1 and CDR2 from the germline V gene are SGHVS and FQNEAQ. V was cut by 5 bases and J by 1 base, with 14 bases left in between.

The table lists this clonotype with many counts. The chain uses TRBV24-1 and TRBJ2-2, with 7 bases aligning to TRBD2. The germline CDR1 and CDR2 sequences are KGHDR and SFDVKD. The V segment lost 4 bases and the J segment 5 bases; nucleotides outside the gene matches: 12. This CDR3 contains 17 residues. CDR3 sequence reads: CATSDTSTGGLTGELFF. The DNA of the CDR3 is TGTGCCACCAGTGACACTTCAACGGGGGGTCTGACCGGGGAGCTGTTTTTT.

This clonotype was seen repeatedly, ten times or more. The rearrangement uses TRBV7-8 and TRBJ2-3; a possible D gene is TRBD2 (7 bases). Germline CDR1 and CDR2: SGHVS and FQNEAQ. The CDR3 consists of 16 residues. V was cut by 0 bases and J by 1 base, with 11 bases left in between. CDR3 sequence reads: CASSLARGGGTDTQYF. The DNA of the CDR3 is TGTGCCAGCAGCTTAGCGCGCGGGGGCGGCACAGATACGCAGTATTTT.

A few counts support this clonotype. Written as DNA, the CDR3 is TGCAGTGTGATGAGGGGGACGAACACTGAAGCTTTCTTT. It translates to CSVMRGTNTEAFF. The chain carries TRBV20-1 and TRBJ1-1; possible D gene TRBD1, 6 bases. CDR1 is DFQATT and CDR2 is SNEGSKA in the germline V gene (reference sequence). CDR3 length equals 13 residues. Trimming cost V 7 bases and J 1 base, with 13 bases left between them.

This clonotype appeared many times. This chain's CDR3 is CASSFGGFTEAFF. The CDR3 nucleotides are TGTGCCAGCAGCTTTGGTGGGTTCACTGAAGCTTTCTTT. J is TRBJ1-1 and V is TRBV5-5, with D unresolved. V was pared by 2 bases and J by 4 bases, with 9 bases between. The CDR3 is made up of 13 amino acids. CDR1 is SGHKS, CDR2 YYEKEE, per germline (reference sequence).

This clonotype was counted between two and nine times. CDR3 DNA: TGTGCCATCAGTGTTTACAACTCTGGAAACACCATATATTTT. It encodes CAISVYNSGNTIYF. This chain uses TRBV10-3 with TRBJ1-3; D is ambiguous. This CDR3 has 14 amino acids. V shed 4 bases and J shed 0 bases, with 7 bases lying between them. In germline, CDR1 is ENHRY, CDR2 SYGVKD.

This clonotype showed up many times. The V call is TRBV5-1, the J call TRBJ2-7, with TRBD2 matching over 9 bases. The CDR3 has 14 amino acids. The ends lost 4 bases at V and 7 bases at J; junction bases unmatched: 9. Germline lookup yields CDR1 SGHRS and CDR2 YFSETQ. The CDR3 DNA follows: TGCGCCAGCAGCGGCGGGGGGGCCCTTCGAGAGCAGTACTTC. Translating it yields CASSGGGALREQYF.

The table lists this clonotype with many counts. The CDR3 DNA sequence: TGTGCCAGCAGCATATGGACAGGGGGAAACATTCAGTACTTC. Amino acid sequence: CASSIWTGGNIQYF. The chain couples TRBV7-2 to TRBJ2-4, with 10 bases matching TRBD1. Germline trimming cut 5 bases from V and 6 bases from J; bases unmatched to any gene: 4. The CDR3 runs to 14 residues. Germline V gene sequence: CDR1 SGHTA, CDR2 FQGNSA.

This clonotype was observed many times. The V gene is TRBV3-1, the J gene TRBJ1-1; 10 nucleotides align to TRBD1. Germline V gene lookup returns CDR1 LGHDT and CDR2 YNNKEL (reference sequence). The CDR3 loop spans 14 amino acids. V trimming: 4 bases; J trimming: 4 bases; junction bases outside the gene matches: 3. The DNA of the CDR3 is TGTGCCAGCAGCCCCTGGACAGGGGGCACTGAAGCTTTCTTT. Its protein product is CASSPWTGGTEAFF.

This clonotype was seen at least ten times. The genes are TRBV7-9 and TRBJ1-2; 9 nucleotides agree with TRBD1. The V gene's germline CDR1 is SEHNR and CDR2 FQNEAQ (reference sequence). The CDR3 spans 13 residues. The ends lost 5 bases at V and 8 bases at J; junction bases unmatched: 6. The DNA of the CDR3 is TGTGCCAGCAGCGTCGGGACAGGGTCAGGCTACACCTTC. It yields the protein CASSVGTGSGYTF.

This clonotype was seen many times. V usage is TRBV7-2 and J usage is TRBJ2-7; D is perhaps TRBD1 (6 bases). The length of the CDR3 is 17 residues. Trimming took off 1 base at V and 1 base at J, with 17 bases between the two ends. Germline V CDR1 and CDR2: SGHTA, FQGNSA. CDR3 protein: CASSLVHGVGQSYEQYF. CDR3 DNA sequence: TGTGCCAGCAGCTTAGTTCATGGGGTTGGACAGTCCTACGAGCAGTACTTC.

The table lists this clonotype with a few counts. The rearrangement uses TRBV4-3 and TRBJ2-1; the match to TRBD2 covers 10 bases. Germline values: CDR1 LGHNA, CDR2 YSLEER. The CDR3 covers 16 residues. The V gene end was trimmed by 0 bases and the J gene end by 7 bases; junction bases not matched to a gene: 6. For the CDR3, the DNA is TGCGCCAGCAGCCAAGATAGCGGGGGGCCTACAAATGAGCAGTTCTTC. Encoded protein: CASSQDSGGPTNEQFF.

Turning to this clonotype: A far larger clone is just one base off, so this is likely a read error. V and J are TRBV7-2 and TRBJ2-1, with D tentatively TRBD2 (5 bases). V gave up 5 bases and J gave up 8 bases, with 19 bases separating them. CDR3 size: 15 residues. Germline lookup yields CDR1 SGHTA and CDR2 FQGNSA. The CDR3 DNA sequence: TGTGCCAGCAGCCTAACTGGCGGGCGCGTCGATGAGCAGTTCTTC. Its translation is CASSLTGGRVDEQFF.

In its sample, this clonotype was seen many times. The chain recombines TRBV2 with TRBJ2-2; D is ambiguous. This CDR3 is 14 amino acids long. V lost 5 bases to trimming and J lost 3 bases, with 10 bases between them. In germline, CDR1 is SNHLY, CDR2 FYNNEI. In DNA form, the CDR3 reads TGTGCCAGCAGTCCGGACGACTACACCGGGGAGCTGTTTTTT. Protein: CASSPDDYTGELFF.

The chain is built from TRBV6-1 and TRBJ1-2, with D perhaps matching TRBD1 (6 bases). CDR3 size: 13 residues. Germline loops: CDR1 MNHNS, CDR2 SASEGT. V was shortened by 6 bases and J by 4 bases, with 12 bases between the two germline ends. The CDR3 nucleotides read TGTGCCAGCAGCGACCCGGACAGCTATGGCTACACCTTC. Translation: CASSDPDSYGYTF.

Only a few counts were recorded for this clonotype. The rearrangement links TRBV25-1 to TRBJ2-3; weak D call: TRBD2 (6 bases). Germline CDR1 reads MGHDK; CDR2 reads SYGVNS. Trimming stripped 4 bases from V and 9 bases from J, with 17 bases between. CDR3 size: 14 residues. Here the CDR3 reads CASSAGGARRTQYF. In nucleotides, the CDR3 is TGTGCCAGCAGTGCCGGCGGGGCCCGTAGGACGCAGTATTTT.

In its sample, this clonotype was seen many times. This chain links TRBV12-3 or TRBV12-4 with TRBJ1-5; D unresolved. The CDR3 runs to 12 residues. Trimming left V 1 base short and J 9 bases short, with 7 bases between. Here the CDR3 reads CASSLEGGPQHF. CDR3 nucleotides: TGTGCCAGCAGTTTAGAGGGAGGGCCCCAGCATTTT.

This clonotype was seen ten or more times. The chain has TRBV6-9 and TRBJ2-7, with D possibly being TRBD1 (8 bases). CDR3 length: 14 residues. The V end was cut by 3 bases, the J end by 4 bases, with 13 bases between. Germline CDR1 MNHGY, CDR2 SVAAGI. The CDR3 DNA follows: TGTGCCAGCAGTTACTCACAGGGGGGGTACGAGCAGTACTTC. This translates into CASSYSQGGYEQYF.

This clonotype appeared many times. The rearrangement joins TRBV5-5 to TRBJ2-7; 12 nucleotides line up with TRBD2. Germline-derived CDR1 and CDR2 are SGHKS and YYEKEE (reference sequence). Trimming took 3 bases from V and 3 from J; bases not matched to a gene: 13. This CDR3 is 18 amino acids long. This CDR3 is CASSYQRKLAGGHYEQYF. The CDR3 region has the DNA TGTGCCAGCAGCTACCAGAGGAAACTAGCGGGAGGTCACTACGAGCAGTACTTC.

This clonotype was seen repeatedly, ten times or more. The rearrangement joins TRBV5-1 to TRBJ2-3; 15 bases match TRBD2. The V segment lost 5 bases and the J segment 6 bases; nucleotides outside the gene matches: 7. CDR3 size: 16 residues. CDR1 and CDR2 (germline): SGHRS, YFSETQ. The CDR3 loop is CASRLGLAGGHDTQYF. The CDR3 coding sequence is TGCGCCAGCAGACTCGGACTAGCGGGAGGGCACGATACGCAGTATTTT.